The T cell receptor beta chain described here comes from a study of T cells after yellow fever vaccination. This clonotype was counted ten times or more. Its antigen is undetermined. Making TCR cDNA involved 5'RACE template switching, which added UMIs and a universal primer site. One entry per CDR3 protein, called by TCRdb with MiXCR from the 5' RACE reads. The sample has around 70,000 distinct CDR3 sequences; approximately 7% are singletons. V shed 5 bases and J shed 6 bases, with 7 bases lying between them. The V gene's germline CDR1 is SGHAT and CDR2 FQNNGV. The CDR3 spans 12 residues. Findings and caveats of the study: Repertoires sorted by FACS could include abundant clonotypes that are contaminants from the bulk population. The secondary response was weaker, and its peak arrived faster, on day 5 versus 15.

The sequenced sample was CD8+ T cells sorted from PBMCs, obtained less than 6 days after the first yellow fever vaccination. The sequence was obtained from a man between 18 and 29 years old who received the YFV17D yellow fever vaccine. V gene TRBV11-2 combines with J gene TRBJ2-2; D remains unclear. For the CDR3, the DNA is TGTGCCAGCAGCCCCATGGCCGGGGAGCTGTTTTTT. Protein product: CASSPMAGELFF. The whole variable domain, filled in from reference TRBV11-2 and TRBJ2-2, reads EAGVAQSPRYKIIEKRQSVAFWCNPISGHATLYWYQQILGQGPKLLIQFQNNGVVDDSQLPKDRFSAERLKGVDSTLKIQPAKLEDSAVYLCASSPMAGELFFGEGSRLTVL.